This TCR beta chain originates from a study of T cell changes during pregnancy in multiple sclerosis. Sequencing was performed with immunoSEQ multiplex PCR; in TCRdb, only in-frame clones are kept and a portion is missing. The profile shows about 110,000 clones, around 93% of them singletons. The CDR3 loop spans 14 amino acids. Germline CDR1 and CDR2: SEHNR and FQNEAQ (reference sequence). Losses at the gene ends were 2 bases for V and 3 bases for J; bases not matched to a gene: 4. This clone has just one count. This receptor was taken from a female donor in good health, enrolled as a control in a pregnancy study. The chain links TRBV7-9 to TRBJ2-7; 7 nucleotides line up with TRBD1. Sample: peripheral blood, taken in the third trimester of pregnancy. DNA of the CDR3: TGTGCCAGCAGCTTACCTTACAGGGGCTACGAGCAGTACTTC. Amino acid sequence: CASSLPYRGYEQYF.